This T cell receptor beta chain was documented in a study of cytomegalovirus exposure and HLA in healthy donors. Study-wide results and caveats: The study put 150 to 200 TCR beta chains on its list as cytomegalovirus-associated. CMV antigen specificity of three CMV-associated chains was confirmed in vitro.

It was with 60 Vbeta and 13 Jbeta primers that the PCR ran. Sequencing was performed with immunoSEQ multiplex PCR; in TCRdb, only in-frame clones are kept and a portion is missing. The sample records roughly 100,000 clones, more than 65% being singletons. Comments on this clone: As yet, its antigen is unknown.

Input material: PBMCs. This TCR derives from a woman aged 18-29 years in good health and CMV-seropositive.

DNA for the CDR3: TGCGCCAGCAGCAGGGGGCCAACCTACGAGCAGTACTTC. This codes for CASSRGPTYEQYF. The chain has TRBV5-1 and TRBJ2-7; TRBD1 agrees at 7 bases. V lost 4 bases to trimming and J lost 2 bases; unmatched junction nucleotides: 3. The CDR3 sequence is 13 residues long. Per the germline V gene, CDR1 is SGHRS and CDR2 is YFSETQ.